The 18 T cell receptor beta chains reported below all come from one sample, sequenced in a study of blood T cells in healthy people across ages. A second about 6 to 12 cycle PCR used barcoded and J-beta primers. TCRdb redid the calling of the 5' RACE reads with MiXCR, one entry per CDR3 protein. The table lists hundreds of thousands of distinct CDR3 sequences, 20% to 25% of them singletons. Sequencing used blood. The source of these receptors is a man in his sixties or seventies in good health.

This clonotype was found a few times. The rearrangement links TRBV10-3 to TRBJ2-7; the match to TRBD2 covers 7 bases. Per the germline V gene, CDR1 is ENHRY and CDR2 is SYGVKD. This CDR3 is 13 amino acids long. V dropped 8 bases and J dropped 0; count of bases not matched to a gene: 4. CDR3 sequence reads: CAIGRESSYEQYF. The CDR3 DNA reads TGTGCCATCGGGAGGGAAAGCTCCTACGAGCAGTACTTC.

This sequence joins TRBV6-2 or TRBV6-3 and TRBJ1-5, with D maybe TRBD1 (5 bases). Looked up from germline, CDR1 is MNHEY and CDR2 is SVGEGT. This CDR3 has 14 residues. Trimming cost V 10 bases and J 4 bases, with 17 bases left between them. CDR3 loop: CATQRAGRNQPQHF. CDR3 coding DNA: TGTGCCACCCAAAGGGCAGGGCGGAATCAGCCCCAGCATTTT.

This clonotype appeared many times. The chain recombines TRBV20-1 with TRBJ2-1, with 11 bases lining up with TRBD2. The V gene's germline CDR1 is DFQATT and CDR2 SNEGSKA (reference sequence). The V segment lost 4 bases and the J segment 7 bases; nucleotides outside the gene matches: 9. The CDR3 runs to 15 residues. In DNA form, the CDR3 reads TGCAGTGCTAAGGCTAGCGGGAGGCCGGGAAATGAGCAGTTCTTC. This codes for CSAKASGRPGNEQFF.

V and J are TRBV16 and TRBJ1-6, with D unclear. The CDR3 is made up of 16 amino acids. V was shortened by 1 base and J by 0 bases, with 7 bases between the two germline ends. The V gene's germline CDR1 is KGHSY and CDR2 FQNENV. This CDR3 reads CASSQFLGSYNSPLHF. The CDR3 nucleotides read TGTGCCAGCAGCCAATTTCTGGGCTCCTATAATTCACCCCTCCACTTT.

The rearrangement joins TRBV27 to TRBJ1-2, with D hard to call. The CDR3 covers 14 residues. The V gene's germline CDR1 is MNHEY and CDR2 SMNVEV (reference sequence). Trimming removed 3 bases from V and 2 bases from J, with 10 bases in between. The CDR3 region has the DNA TGTGCCAGCAGTTTCGGCCGTCCCAACTATGGCTACACCTTC. Translation: CASSFGRPNYGYTF.

In regard to this clonotype: One end of the junction fails to match germline, which may point to a read error. As DNA, the CDR3 is TGCAGCGCTGCGGGACAGAACACAGATACGCGGTATTTT. Translating it yields CSAAGQNTDTRYF. V is TRBV29-1 and J is TRBJ2-3; perhaps TRBD1 as D (7 bases). Germline values: CDR1 SQVTM, CDR2 ANQGSEA. CDR3 length equals 13 residues.

The chain employs TRBV7-3 and TRBJ2-1, with 13 nucleotides matching TRBD2. This CDR3 spans 16 amino acids. The germline gives CDR1 SGHTA, CDR2 FQGTGA. The junction had 3 bases not matched to a gene; V was cut back by 5 bases and J by 2 bases. The CDR3 DNA is TGTGCCAGCAGCGCCACTAGCGGGGGGGCCTACAATGAGCAGTTCTTC. This encodes CASSATSGGAYNEQFF.

The chain links TRBV11-2 to TRBJ2-5, with D tentatively TRBD1 or TRBD2 (5 bases each). The J call may be mistaken, given a closer DNA end match to TRBJ2-7. CDR1 is SGHAT and CDR2 is FQNNGV in the germline V gene. The CDR3 spans 16 residues. The CDR3 coding sequence is TGTGCCAGCAGCACCAAGAAGTCGGGACGGAACTACGAGCAGTACTTC. Translation: CASSTKKSGRNYEQYF.

The CDR3 spells CASRGQGLDEQYF. In DNA, the CDR3 is TGTGCCAGCAGGGGACAGGGGTTAGACGAGCAGTACTTC. J is TRBJ2-7 and V is TRBV12-3 or TRBV12-4, with 10 nucleotides matching TRBD1. V lost 6 bases, J lost 5 bases, and 4 bases stayed unmatched. This CDR3 is 13 amino acids long.

This clonotype was seen more than once but under ten times. The CDR3 loop reads CASSLERESSIQYF. The DNA of the CDR3 is TGTGCCAGCAGCTTAGAACGGGAGTCTTCCATTCAGTACTTC. This rearrangement joins TRBV7-2 to TRBJ2-4, with D possibly TRBD2 on 6 matching bases. V was trimmed by 1 base and J by 9 bases, leaving 13 bases between them. The germline CDR1 and CDR2 sequences are SGHTA and FQGNSA. This CDR3 comprises 14 residues.

This chain uses TRBV10-3 with TRBJ2-2; TRBD1 matches at 10 bases. The V segment lost 6 bases and the J segment 0 bases; nucleotides outside the gene matches: 7. The CDR3 spans 17 residues. CDR1 and CDR2 (germline): ENHRY, SYGVKD. In nucleotides, the CDR3 is TGTGCCATCAGCCAGGGACAGGGGTTAACGAACACCGGGGAGCTGTTTTTT. Its translation is CAISQGQGLTNTGELFF.

This clonotype was detected many times. The V and J genes are TRBV29-1 and TRBJ2-5; TRBD2 is a possible D gene (5 bases). Germline CDR1 SQVTM, CDR2 ANQGSEA. The CDR3 has 10 amino acids. V was cut by 2 bases and J by 7 bases, with 5 bases left in between. CDR3 sequence reads: CSVERGTQYF. The CDR3 DNA sequence: TGCAGCGTTGAACGGGGGACCCAGTACTTC.

The table lists this clonotype with many counts. V is TRBV18 and J is TRBJ2-5; possibly TRBD2 for D (5 bases). In germline, CDR1 is KGHSH, CDR2 LQKENI. The ends were cut back, 3 bases at V and 3 bases at J, with 11 bases in the middle. The CDR3 is 14 amino acids. The CDR3 coding sequence is TGTGCCAGCTCACCCTTTTCCGGGAAAGAGACCCAGTACTTC. Translation: CASSPFSGKETQYF.

The gene calls are TRBV5-1 and TRBJ2-5, with D possibly being TRBD1 (9 bases). The J call may be in error: the DNA end matches TRBJ2-1 better. CDR3 size: 18 residues. Germline V CDR1 and CDR2: SGHRS, YFSETQ. As DNA, the CDR3 is TGCGCCAGCAGCTCCAGACAGGGGGTAGTGCGGGAGGTAAATGAGCAGTTCTTC. Its protein is CASSSRQGVVREVNEQFF.

The chain links TRBV5-1 to TRBJ1-1; D ambiguous. Trimming shortened V by 6 bases and J by 1 base, and 13 bases separated the two germline ends. The CDR3 extends over 14 amino acids. Germline CDR1 and CDR2: SGHRS and YFSETQ. DNA for the CDR3: TGCGCCAGCATAAGCGACCAGGCGAACACTGAAGCTTTCTTT. Translation gives CASISDQANTEAFF.

V gene TRBV28 combines with J gene TRBJ2-5; 9 bases map to TRBD1. The closer fit of TRBJ2-1 to the DNA end suggests the J call may be wrong. Looked up from germline, CDR1 is MDHEN and CDR2 is SYDVKM. CDR3 size: 16 residues. The DNA of the CDR3 is TGTGCCAGCACCGGACAGGGGACAGGGAAGTGGGATGAGCAGTTCTTC. It specifies CASTGQGTGKWDEQFF.

The chain links TRBV5-1 to TRBJ1-2; D possibly corresponds to TRBD1 (6 bases). Germline V gives CDR1 SGHRS, CDR2 YFSETQ. The V end was cut by 7 bases, the J end by 2 bases, with 15 bases between. This CDR3 is built from 14 residues. CDR3 in DNA: TGCGCCAGCGCGGGGGCAGGCGCGAACTATGGCTACACCTTC. It specifies CASAGAGANYGYTF.

This clonotype was picked up a small number of times. The chain uses TRBV19 and TRBJ2-6; no firm D call. The CDR3 is 16 residues long. Germline values: CDR1 LNHDA, CDR2 SQIVND (reference sequence). The ends were cut back, 1 base at V and 3 bases at J, with 10 bases in the middle. The CDR3, as DNA: TGTGCCAGTAGTATAGCCCGGAGTTATGGGGCCAACGTCCTGACTTTC. Translated: CASSIARSYGANVLTF.